Each of the 3 T cell receptor beta chains below was sequenced from the same sample in a study of neurological immune-mediated disorders. TCRdb re-derived calls from the 5' RACE reads in MiXCR, one entry per CDR3 protein. The sample yields about 48,000 distinct CDR3 sequences, 10% to 13% seen once. Material: PBMCs. The receptors stem from a woman aged 35 to 49 with HTLV-1-associated myelopathy (HAM/TSP).

This clonotype has ten or more counts. The V and J genes are TRBV4-3 and TRBJ2-3; D is unclear. Between the trimmed V and J ends, which lost 0 bases and 0 bases, there was a span of 4 bases. Germline loops: CDR1 LGHNA, CDR2 YSLEER. This CDR3 comprises 14 residues. CDR3 in amino acids: CASSQEPSTDTQYF. In nucleotides, the CDR3 is TGCGCCAGCAGCCAAGAGCCTAGCACAGATACGCAGTATTTT.

This clonotype came up many times. V usage is TRBV20-1 and J usage is TRBJ2-2; D unclear. Germline CDR1 and CDR2: DFQATT and SNEGSKA (reference sequence). Between the trimmed V and J ends, which lost 4 bases and 0 bases, there was a span of 6 bases. CDR3 length equals 13 residues. The CDR3 DNA sequence: TGCAGTGCTACAATTACGAACACCGGGGAGCTGTTTTTT. Amino acids: CSATITNTGELFF.

This clonotype was recorded at least ten times. The rearrangement links TRBV12-3 or TRBV12-4 to TRBJ1-1; the D gene is possibly TRBD1 (6 bases). The length of the CDR3 is 14 residues. With 2 bases removed from V and 4 bases from J, the gap between germline ends came to 11 bases. CDR3 DNA: TGTGCCAGCAGTTTAAAGGGGGGCGTCACTGAAGCTTTCTTT. Translating it yields CASSLKGGVTEAFF.